One sample yielded the 23 T cell receptor beta chains listed below, sequenced in a study of blood T cell repertoires in COVID-19. Clones were read by immunoSEQ multiplex PCR, and TCRdb kept only the in-frame ones, dropping some. The data contain fewer than 350,000 clones, about 90% of them seen just once; the ten biggest clones take up roughly 12%. The specimen was peripheral blood. These receptors were taken from a woman in her twenties or thirties with COVID-19, enrolled during active disease.

The rearrangement links TRBV30 to TRBJ2-1, with D possibly TRBD2 on 7 matching bases. The CDR3 runs to 16 residues. The V gene's germline CDR1 is GTSNPN and CDR2 SVGIG (reference sequence). Trimming cost V 5 bases and J 1 base, with 18 bases left between them. CDR3 in DNA: TGTGCCTGGGTAAGCGCGGGGGCTGGGTCCTACAATGAGCAGTTCTTC. Protein: CAWVSAGAGSYNEQFF.

V and J are TRBV6-5 and TRBJ1-6, with D perhaps TRBD1 (6 bases). V was clipped by 5 bases and J by 7 bases, with 12 bases between them. The CDR3 is 14 amino acids. The germline CDR1 and CDR2 sequences are MNHEY and SVGAGI. The CDR3 spells CASSPRGTNSPLHF. The DNA for the CDR3 is TGTGCCAGCAGTCCCAGGGGTACAAATTCACCCCTCCACTTT.

This clone has only one observation. The V gene is TRBV19, the J gene TRBJ1-5, with a weak D call TRBD1 (6 bases). The V gene lost 3 bases and the J gene lost 4 bases, with 13 bases spanning the gap. Looked up from germline, CDR1 is LNHDA and CDR2 is SQIVND (reference sequence). The CDR3 length is 15 residues. The CDR3 DNA follows: TGTGCCAGTAGTATCGGGGGGCTGGGGAATCAGCCCCAGCATTTT. Its protein is CASSIGGLGNQPQHF.

Here the CDR3 DNA reads TGCGCCAGCAGCCACCGAGAGGGATCTGAAGCTTTCTTT. This gives the protein CASSHREGSEAFF. V usage is TRBV4-1 and J usage is TRBJ1-1; D gene uncertain. V lost 3 bases and J 6 bases, leaving 11 bases between the germline ends. The CDR3 consists of 13 residues. Germline V CDR1 and CDR2: MGHRA, YSYEKL.

The rearrangement uses TRBV18 and TRBJ2-3; 7 bases agree with TRBD1. Trimming at V came to 5 bases and at J to 2 bases, leaving 7 bases not matched to a gene. CDR3 size: 15 residues. Germline CDR1 reads KGHSH; CDR2 reads LQKENI. The CDR3 loop is CASSTGVGFTDTQYF. The DNA for the CDR3 is TGTGCCAGCTCAACAGGGGTTGGGTTCACAGATACGCAGTATTTT.

J is TRBJ1-1 and V is TRBV9; 11 bases match TRBD1. Per germline, CDR1 SGDLS and CDR2 YYNGEE. The CDR3 runs 15 residues. V shed 4 bases, J shed 3 bases, and the junction held 5 bases outside the gene matches. CDR3 in amino acids: CASSPRDRGDTEAFF. The DNA for the CDR3 is TGTGCCAGCAGCCCCCGGGACAGGGGGGACACTGAAGCTTTCTTT.

V gene TRBV7-6 combines with J gene TRBJ2-1, with TRBD2 matching over 11 bases. V lost 5 bases to trimming and J lost 4 bases; unmatched junction nucleotides: 7. The CDR3 totals 16 residues. Germline V gene sequence: CDR1 SGHVS, CDR2 FNYEAQ. CDR3 DNA sequence: TGTGCCAGCAGCCCATTAGCGGGGGGGCGATACAATGAGCAGTTCTTC. Protein sequence: CASSPLAGGRYNEQFF.

J is TRBJ1-1 and V is TRBV11-2; D ambiguous. The CDR3 runs to 14 residues. Looked up from germline, CDR1 is SGHAT and CDR2 is FQNNGV. V gave up 1 base and J gave up 8 bases, with 14 bases separating them. The CDR3, as DNA: TGTGCCAGCAGCTTAGGTGGGCATCCGGGGGAAGCTTTCTTT. Its protein is CASSLGGHPGEAFF.

V is TRBV4-1 and J is TRBJ1-6; D perhaps matches TRBD1 (5 bases). The CDR3 contains 12 residues. V was trimmed by 5 bases and J by 12 bases, leaving 11 bases between them. CDR1 is MGHRA and CDR2 is YSYEKL in the germline V gene. CDR3 sequence: CASSDVGGPLHF. In DNA, the CDR3 is TGCGCCAGCAGCGACGTGGGGGGACCCCTCCACTTT.

The rearrangement joins TRBV19 to TRBJ2-1; 7 positions agree with TRBD1. The CDR3 covers 14 residues. Germline V CDR1 and CDR2: LNHDA, SQIVND (reference sequence). With 4 bases clipped from V and 4 bases from J, the junction kept 4 bases outside the gene matches. Written as DNA, the CDR3 is TGTGCCAGTAGTAACAGGGGACCTTACAATGAGCAGTTCTTC. Translated: CASSNRGPYNEQFF.

As for this clone: One junction end does not reproduce the germline sequence, and a read error may be involved. The J gene is TRBJ2-7, the V gene TRBV11-2; 7 bases are shared with TRBD1. The CDR3 has 11 residues. Germline values: CDR1 SGHAT, CDR2 FQNNGV. CDR3 amino acids: CASSSQQGLHF. The CDR3 region has the DNA TGTGCCAGCAGCTCCCAACAGGGGCTCCACTTC.

The chain employs TRBV6-5 and TRBJ2-2, with TRBD2 as a possible D gene (6 bases). The V end lost 8 bases, the J end lost 2 bases, and 12 bases lay between the germline ends. This CDR3 has 14 amino acids. CDR1 is MNHEY, CDR2 SVGAGI, per germline. The CDR3 protein is CASRDLLNTGELFF. The CDR3 DNA reads TGTGCCAGCCGGGACTTGCTTAACACCGGGGAGCTGTTTTTT.

The CDR3 DNA reads as TGTGCCAGCAGTTACCGGGCGACAGGTCAGACCGGGGAGCTGTTTTTT. It specifies CASSYRATGQTGELFF. This chain joins TRBV6-6 and TRBJ2-2; tentatively, D is TRBD1 (6 bases). The CDR3 covers 16 residues. The germline V gene encodes CDR1 MNHNY and CDR2 SVGAGI (reference sequence). The V gene lost 2 bases and the J gene lost 5 bases, with 15 bases spanning the gap.

The chain uses TRBV5-1 and TRBJ1-2; the D is unclear. Germline CDR1 is SGHRS and CDR2 is YFSETQ. This CDR3 comprises 16 residues. V dropped 1 base and J dropped 5 bases, with 18 bases sitting between them. Written as DNA, the CDR3 is TGCGCCAGCAGCTTGCAGGCAGCCGAAGGTCTATATGGCTACACCTTC. Amino acid sequence: CASSLQAAEGLYGYTF.

This rearrangement joins TRBV21-1 to TRBJ2-2; TRBD2, the table's D call, was not compared with the DNA. TRBV21-1 is given as a pseudogene. This CDR3 has 16 residues. CDR3 DNA sequence: TGTGCCAGCATTAAGCGGGGGAACTCGAACACCGGGGAGCTGTTTTTT. Residues: CASIKRGNSNTGELFF.

The chain employs TRBV2 and TRBJ1-2; D may be TRBD1 (6 bases). Germline V gene lookup returns CDR1 SNHLY and CDR2 FYNNEI. Trimming took off 3 bases at V and 4 bases at J, with 15 bases between the two ends. This CDR3 is 15 amino acids long. The CDR3 DNA reads as TGTGCCAGCAGTGATGAGACAGGAGAGTCCTATGGCTACACCTTC. Translating gives CASSDETGESYGYTF.

There are many counts of this clone. CDR3 nucleotide sequence: TGTGCCAGTAGATACAGAAGTAATTCACCCCTCCACTTT. Protein: CASRYRSNSPLHF. The chain combines TRBV19 with TRBJ1-6; D is unclear. Between the trimmed V and J ends, which lost 6 bases and 6 bases, there was a span of 9 bases. Germline CDR1 is LNHDA and CDR2 is SQIVND (reference sequence). The CDR3 consists of 13 residues.

CDR3 loop: CASSLGQGPQYF. CDR3 DNA sequence: TGTGCCAGCAGCCTGGGACAGGGGCCGCAGTACTTC. The gene calls are TRBV6-5 and TRBJ2-7; 10 nucleotides match TRBD1. V lost 6 bases, J lost 9 bases, and 5 bases stayed unmatched. This CDR3 contains 12 residues. The germline gives CDR1 MNHEY, CDR2 SVGAGI.

CDR3 protein: CASSKGGGSGNTIYF. Here the CDR3 DNA reads TGCGCCAGCAGCAAAGGGGGCGGTTCGGGAAACACCATATATTTT. This chain connects TRBV5-1 to TRBJ1-3; TRBD1 aligns across 7 bases. Germline assignment: CDR1 SGHRS and CDR2 YFSETQ. The CDR3 extends over 15 amino acids. The V and J ends lost 4 bases and 4 bases, in that order; junction bases with no gene match: 8.

The J gene is TRBJ2-5, the V gene TRBV3-1 (or the pseudogene TRBV3-2), with TRBD2 matching over 8 bases. This CDR3 spans 15 amino acids. CDR1 is LGHDT and CDR2 is YNNKEL in the germline V gene (reference sequence). The ends lost 4 bases at V and 4 bases at J; junction bases unmatched: 8. CDR3 amino acids: CASSLASGGLETQYF. Here the CDR3 DNA reads TGTGCCAGCAGCCTTGCGAGCGGGGGCTTAGAGACCCAGTACTTC.

The genes are TRBV29-1 and TRBJ2-3; tentative D call: TRBD2 (6 bases). V was cut by 4 bases and J by 2 bases, with 10 bases left in between. CDR1 and CDR2 from the germline V gene are SQVTM and ANQGSEA. This CDR3 spans 13 amino acids. CDR3 region: CSVAGTFTDTQYF. The CDR3 nucleotides read TGCAGCGTTGCGGGGACTTTCACAGATACGCAGTATTTT.

The gene calls are TRBV2 and TRBJ2-5, with TRBD1 as a possible D gene (6 bases). Germline V gives CDR1 SNHLY, CDR2 FYNNEI. The CDR3 spans 13 residues. Trimming took 9 bases from V and 5 from J, leaving 16 bases between them. The CDR3 loop reads CARRTEWAETQYF. The CDR3, as DNA: TGTGCCAGAAGGACAGAGTGGGCCGAGACCCAGTACTTC.

This chain links TRBV10-2 with TRBJ2-2; a possible D gene is TRBD2 (6 bases). CDR1 is WSHSY and CDR2 is SAAADI in the germline V gene. The CDR3 contains 16 residues. Deletions cut 4 bases from V and 1 base from J, with 13 bases between. CDR3 DNA: TGCGCCAGCAGTGGCCTTTCGCGGGGGAACACCGGGGAGCTGTTTTTT. Translating it yields CASSGLSRGNTGELFF.